This T cell receptor (beta chain) was sequenced for a study of blood T cells in healthy people across ages. Overall study: Researchers report that template switching captured about one barcoded beta molecule per two T cells.

J gave up 0 bases and V 1 base, and 6 bases lay outside the gene matches. Germline CDR1 and CDR2: SGHTA and FQGNSA. CDR3 length: 18 amino acids. The authors ran a second PCR of about 6 to 11 cycles using a sample-barcoded 5' primer and a J-beta primer mix. Researchers report that each sample yielded at least 2.5 million CDR3-containing paired-end reads. Each CDR3 protein is one row after TCRdb ran MiXCR on the 5' RACE reads. This sample carries more than 650,000 distinct CDR3 sequences, less than 70% of them seen once, and the ten largest clones take approximately 40%. Regarding this clonotype: Its antigen is currently unknown.

Overall study findings and caveats: Age showed a roughly linear inverse relationship with TCR beta diversity per million T cells. Possibly, changes in expanded clonotypes were confounded because donor CMV status was unknown.

The chain combines TRBV7-2 with TRBJ2-2, with 9 bases identical to TRBD2. The sequenced sample was blood. The TCR originated in an older man in good health. CDR3 sequence: CASSLVGGRASNTGELFF. CDR3 DNA sequence: TGTGCCAGCAGCTTAGTTGGCGGGAGGGCCTCGAACACCGGGGAGCTGTTTTTT.